This T cell receptor (beta chain) was obtained from a study of T-cell reconstitution after alpha-beta-depleted transplantation in children. The CDR3 consists of 16 residues. The V gene lost 3 bases and the J gene lost 3 bases, with 14 bases spanning the gap. Study results and limitations: The study traced high day-60 TCRbeta diversity in some patients to surviving recipient T cells and thymic progenitors. About two months after transplant, alpha-beta T cells reportedly came from several hundred expanded graft clones. A year post-transplant, T-cell counts and diversity derived mostly from newly produced T cells.

Remarks on this clonotype: The antigen is undetermined.

Preparation of the TCRbeta library was carried out with unique molecular identifiers. MiXCR, applied by TCRdb to the PCR reads, yields one record per CDR3 protein. The data contain about a million distinct CDR3 sequences, around 30% of them singletons. This chain links TRBV12-3 or TRBV12-4 with TRBJ1-4; D possibly corresponds to TRBD1 (5 bases). This specimen consisted of PBMCs, mostly from graft donor cells, obtained 360 days after TCRalphabeta/CD19-depleted stem cell transplant. This sequence originates from a boy under two years old who had a stem cell transplant for SCID, so the T cells may come from the graft donor. The CDR3 nucleotides read TGTGCCAGCAGTTTTATGGGGACGTCGTCTAATGAAAAACTGTTTTTT. It specifies CASSFMGTSSNEKLFF.